These 26 T cell receptor beta chains share one sample of origin, sequenced in a study of T cells in Graves' hyperthyroidism and ophthalmopathy. TCR beta CDR3 region amplification was performed from RNA transcripts. HTBI primers were employed in a first-round RT-PCR of the TCR CDR3. TCRdb re-derived calls from the multiplex PCR reads in MiXCR, one entry per CDR3 protein. The sample consists of under 300,000 distinct CDR3 sequences, approximately 20% of them appearing once. Material: blood. Receptors originate from a man aged 25 to 40 with Graves' ophthalmopathy.

This clonotype showed up just a few times. The CDR3 DNA reads as TGTGCCAGCAGCTTACAGGCGGACGAGCATACGCAGTATTTT. It encodes CASSLQADEHTQYF. J is TRBJ2-3 and V is TRBV13; D unresolved. This CDR3 has 14 amino acids. Trimming stripped 2 bases from V and 7 bases from J, with 13 bases between. The V gene's germline CDR1 is PRHDT and CDR2 FYEKMQ (reference sequence).

The genes are TRBV20-1 and TRBJ2-1; D remains ambiguous. Per the germline V gene, CDR1 is DFQATT and CDR2 is SNEGSKA (reference sequence). Trimming stripped 5 bases from V and 1 base from J, with 9 bases between. The CDR3 runs 13 residues. Written as DNA, the CDR3 is TGCAGTGCTGTCCGGCGTTCCTACAATGAGCAGTTCTTC. It encodes CSAVRRSYNEQFF.

This clonotype was observed a handful of times. The chain carries TRBV5-1 and TRBJ1-1; no reliable D call. This CDR3 spans 14 amino acids. Trimming took 0 bases from V and 1 from J, leaving 7 bases between them. The germline gives CDR1 SGHRS, CDR2 YFSETQ. CDR3 sequence: CASSLAPGNTEAFF. The CDR3, as DNA: TGCGCCAGCAGCTTGGCCCCAGGGAACACTGAAGCTTTCTTT.

This clonotype showed up many times. The rearrangement joins TRBV3-1 to TRBJ1-1; weak D call: TRBD1 (5 bases). This CDR3 has 15 residues. Trimming took 4 bases from V and 5 from J, leaving 17 bases between them. Germline assignment: CDR1 LGHDT and CDR2 YNNKEL (reference sequence). CDR3 DNA sequence: TGTGCCAGCAGCCGATATACCTCAGGGAGGACTGAAGCTTTCTTT. It codes for CASSRYTSGRTEAFF.

This clonotype was picked up a small number of times. The rearrangement links TRBV3-1 to TRBJ2-1, with 7 bases matching TRBD2. The CDR3 is 17 amino acids. Germline CDR1 LGHDT, CDR2 YNNKEL (reference sequence). V lost 1 base to trimming and J lost 0 bases; unmatched junction nucleotides: 6. The CDR3 loop is CASSQVGLADSYNEQFF. The CDR3 DNA sequence: TGTGCCAGCAGCCAAGTCGGGCTAGCGGACTCCTACAATGAGCAGTTCTTC.

CDR3 DNA sequence: TGCGCCAGCAGCGCAAGGACAGGGCCCTCGGGAGATACGCAGTATTTT. This encodes CASSARTGPSGDTQYF. The genes are TRBV5-1 and TRBJ2-3, with 8 nucleotides matching TRBD1. This CDR3 has 16 residues. The trim removed 4 bases at V and 5 bases at J, leaving 12 bases unmatched. From germline, CDR1 is SGHRS and CDR2 YFSETQ.

The sample holds a few counts of this clonotype. The chain uses TRBV27 and TRBJ1-2, with 7 bases aligning to TRBD1. From germline, CDR1 is MNHEY and CDR2 SMNVEV (reference sequence). J lost 0 bases, V lost 6 bases, and 7 bases had no gene match. The CDR3 contains 15 residues. CDR3 protein: CASRAQGGANYGYTF. As DNA, the CDR3 is TGTGCCAGCAGGGCGCAGGGGGGGGCTAACTATGGCTACACCTTC.

This clonotype has at least ten counts. The CDR3 loop is CASGGRRTNEKLFF. DNA for the CDR3: TGTGCCAGCGGCGGCCGCAGAACTAATGAAAAACTGTTTTTT. The gene calls are TRBV13 and TRBJ1-4, with unresolved D. CDR3 length: 14 residues. Germline-derived CDR1 and CDR2 are PRHDT and FYEKMQ (reference sequence). Trimming shortened V by 8 bases and J by 1 base, and 11 bases separated the two germline ends.

This clonotype has at least ten counts. The V and J genes are TRBV11-2 and TRBJ2-2; 8 bases agree with TRBD2. The CDR3 extends over 16 amino acids. V was pared by 5 bases and J by 4 bases, with 9 bases of the junction left unmatched. Germline CDR1 reads SGHAT; CDR2 reads FQNNGV. CDR3 loop: CASSLGLAHLTGELFF. The CDR3 region has the DNA TGTGCCAGCAGCCTTGGACTAGCTCATCTCACCGGGGAGCTGTTTTTT.

This sequence joins TRBV2 and TRBJ2-2; D might be TRBD1 (6 bases). Trimming removed 6 bases at V and 4 bases at J, with 12 bases between. The CDR3 covers 14 residues. Germline V gene sequence: CDR1 SNHLY, CDR2 FYNNEI. The CDR3 loop reads CASSVQGSTGELFF. The DNA for the CDR3 is TGTGCCAGCAGCGTACAGGGCAGCACCGGGGAGCTGTTTTTT.

The rearrangement joins TRBV19 to TRBJ2-1; TRBD2 matches 12 bases. Per the germline V gene, CDR1 is LNHDA and CDR2 is SQIVND (reference sequence). The CDR3 loop spans 17 amino acids. V dropped 7 bases and J dropped 6; count of bases not matched to a gene: 13. The CDR3 nucleotides read TGTGCCAGTAACTCGAGGGCTAGCGGGAGGGCCATCAATGAGCAGTTCTTC. The encoded protein is CASNSRASGRAINEQFF.

Comments on this clonotype: A read error is possible here, since a much larger clone lies one base away. This rearrangement joins TRBV6-5 to TRBJ2-1; D is possibly TRBD2 (6 bases). CDR1 and CDR2 (germline): MNHEY, SVGAGI. The CDR3 is made up of 16 amino acids. V was clipped by 2 bases and J by 8 bases, with 19 bases between them. The CDR3 DNA reads TGTGCCAGCAGTTACCGGGGACCAGCGGGCGTCGATGAGCAGTTCTTC. It codes for CASSYRGPAGVDEQFF.

The rearrangement uses TRBV28 and TRBJ2-5, with D possibly TRBD1 on 6 matching bases. The CDR3 totals 13 residues. Germline CDR1 is MDHEN and CDR2 is SYDVKM. Trimming pared 2 bases from V and 3 bases from J, leaving 7 bases between. The chain's CDR3 is CASSLNREETQYF. In DNA form, the CDR3 reads TGTGCCAGCAGTTTAAACAGGGAAGAGACCCAGTACTTC.

This clonotype was counted many times. This rearrangement joins TRBV7-8 to TRBJ2-2; the match to TRBD1 covers 7 bases. This CDR3 has 16 residues. V was clipped by 5 bases and J by 0 bases; unmatched bases: 6. Germline CDR1 reads SGHVS; CDR2 reads FQNEAQ. CDR3 nucleotides: TGTGCCAGCAGCAAACGACAGGGCACGAACACCGGGGAGCTGTTTTTT. This encodes CASSKRQGTNTGELFF.

The chain carries TRBV12-3 or TRBV12-4 and TRBJ1-5; D possibly corresponds to TRBD1 (6 bases). Trimming took 8 bases from V and 3 from J, leaving 11 bases between them. This CDR3 is 13 amino acids long. CDR3 in amino acids: CASGGQPNQPQHF. The DNA for the CDR3 is TGTGCCAGCGGCGGACAGCCCAATCAGCCCCAGCATTTT.

The chain recombines TRBV14 with TRBJ1-6; D is possibly TRBD1 (6 bases). The germline V gene encodes CDR1 SGHDN and CDR2 FVKESK. V was trimmed by 0 bases and J by 7 bases, leaving 13 bases between them. The CDR3 runs 16 residues. CDR3 region: CASSQDRGGANSPLHF. The CDR3 DNA sequence: TGTGCCAGCAGCCAAGACCGCGGGGGGGCGAATTCACCCCTCCACTTT.

The chain links TRBV7-4 to TRBJ2-3, with D uncertain. The CDR3 is 12 residues long. Deletions cut 8 bases from V and 6 bases from J, with 12 bases between. CDR1 and CDR2 from the germline V gene are SGHVT and SQSDAQ. The CDR3 is CASRPRHDTQYF. The CDR3 DNA reads TGTGCCAGCCGCCCCCGTCATGATACGCAGTATTTT.

A few counts support this clonotype. The chain couples TRBV2 to TRBJ2-5; a weak D match, TRBD1 (6 bases). The CDR3 is 13 residues long. V shed 11 bases and J shed 4 bases, with 17 bases lying between them. In germline, CDR1 is SNHLY, CDR2 FYNNEI. The CDR3 nucleotides read TGTGCCGGAAAAAGGGACAAAGGAGAGACCCAGTACTTC. It translates to CAGKRDKGETQYF.

A few counts support this clonotype. The J gene is TRBJ2-7, the V gene TRBV7-6, with a tentative D call TRBD2 (6 bases). This CDR3 has 14 amino acids. Trimming left V 5 bases short and J 1 base short, with 12 bases between. Germline V lookup: CDR1 SGHVS, CDR2 FNYEAQ. In nucleotides, the CDR3 is TGTGCCAGCAGCCCTTCCGGGGGTTCCTACGAGCAGTACTTC. The encoded protein is CASSPSGGSYEQYF.

CDR3 region: CSARIPSGSPYEQYF. The CDR3 bases are TGCAGTGCTAGGATCCCTAGCGGGAGCCCCTACGAGCAGTACTTC. The chain joins TRBV20-1 to TRBJ2-7, with 10 bases lining up with TRBD2. This CDR3 has 15 amino acids. After removal of 3 bases from V and 2 bases from J, the junction contained 7 bases not matched to a gene. Germline V CDR1 and CDR2: DFQATT, SNEGSKA (reference sequence).

There are a few counts of this clonotype. This chain connects TRBV11-2 to TRBJ1-3, with D uncertain. The CDR3 contains 14 residues. The V and J ends lost 2 bases and 2 bases respectively, with 7 bases between them. Germline CDR1 reads SGHAT; CDR2 reads FQNNGV. CDR3 loop: CASSLTHAGNTIYF. The CDR3 nucleotides read TGTGCCAGCAGCTTAACCCACGCTGGAAACACCATATATTTT.

The V and J genes are TRBV6-1 and TRBJ1-2; D not resolved. There are 14 residues in the CDR3. Germline lookup yields CDR1 MNHNS and CDR2 SASEGT. The germline V and J ends were trimmed by 0 bases and 0 bases, with 5 bases remaining between them. The CDR3 DNA is TGTGCCAGCAGTGAAGCGCGTACTAACTATGGCTACACCTTC. Its translation is CASSEARTNYGYTF.

This clonotype was counted between two and nine times. The V call is TRBV10-2, the J call TRBJ2-1, with 8 bases matching TRBD2. The CDR3 loop spans 15 amino acids. The germline V gene has CDR1 WSHSY and CDR2 SAAADI. V shed 6 bases, J shed 0 bases, and the junction held 4 bases outside the gene matches. The chain's CDR3 is CASRRAGASYNEQFF. The CDR3 coding sequence is TGCGCCAGCAGACGAGCGGGAGCCTCCTACAATGAGCAGTTCTTC.

This chain links TRBV7-8 with TRBJ2-5; a possible D gene is TRBD2 (6 bases). CDR1 SGHVS and CDR2 FQNEAQ come from the germline V gene. The CDR3 has 13 residues. Trimming cost V 5 bases and J 7 bases, with 14 bases left between them. The CDR3 bases are TGTGCCAGCAGCCGCGCCCAGGGAGGGACCCAGTACTTC. Translated, it gives CASSRAQGGTQYF.

This clonotype was seen only a few times. This rearrangement joins TRBV20-1 to TRBJ2-1, with TRBD1 as a possible D gene (6 bases). This CDR3 contains 16 residues. Trimming removed 5 bases from V and 4 bases from J, with 21 bases in between. Germline CDR1 is DFQATT and CDR2 is SNEGSKA (reference sequence). CDR3 in DNA: TGCAGTGCTGAAAAGACAGGCACGATTAGGTACAATGAGCAGTTCTTC. Its translation: CSAEKTGTIRYNEQFF.

This clonotype was detected only a few times. The V gene is TRBV7-8, the J gene TRBJ1-1; no definite D call. The CDR3 spans 14 residues. V was cut by 7 bases and J by 2 bases, with 14 bases left in between. Germline values: CDR1 SGHVS, CDR2 FQNEAQ. CDR3: CASTSGRANTEAFF. The CDR3 DNA sequence: TGTGCCAGCACCAGTGGGAGGGCCAACACTGAAGCTTTCTTT.